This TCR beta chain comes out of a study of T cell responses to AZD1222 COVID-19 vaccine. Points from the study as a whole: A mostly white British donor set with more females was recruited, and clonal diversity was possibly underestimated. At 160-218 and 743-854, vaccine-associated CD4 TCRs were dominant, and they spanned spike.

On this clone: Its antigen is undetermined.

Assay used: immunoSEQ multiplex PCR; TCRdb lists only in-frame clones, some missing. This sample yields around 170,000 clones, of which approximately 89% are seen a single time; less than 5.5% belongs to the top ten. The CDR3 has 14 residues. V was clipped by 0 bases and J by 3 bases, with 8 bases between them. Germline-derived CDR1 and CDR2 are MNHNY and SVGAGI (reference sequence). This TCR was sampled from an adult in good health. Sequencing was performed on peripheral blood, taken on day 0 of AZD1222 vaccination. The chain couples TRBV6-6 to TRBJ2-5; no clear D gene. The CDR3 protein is CASSYSGYKETQYF. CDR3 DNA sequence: TGTGCCAGCAGTTACTCGGGCTATAAAGAGACCCAGTACTTC.